These T cell receptor beta chains were read from a single sample in a study of cytomegalovirus exposure and HLA in healthy donors. Profiling relied on immunoSEQ multiplex PCR, and the TCRdb table lists in-frame clones only, not all of them. The sample lists approximately 130,000 clones; around 78% were seen once. The sequencing input was PBMCs. These receptor sequences come from a man aged 40-49 years in good health and CMV-seronegative. Both conserved end residues are part of each CDR3. The D gene is left open where the match is weak. Not every row has a clone size; where given, it reads once, few, many or a size class.

j_call v_call d_call clone_size cdr3_nt cdr3_aa
TRBJ2-1 TRBV9 NA NA TGTGCCAGCAGCGTTGCCGGGGTCCCCCTCATCGACAATGAGCAGTTCTTC CASSVAGVPLIDNEQFF
TRBJ1-4 TRBV7-2 NA NA TGTGCCAGCAGCTTTCGGGGGGTTGGGGGAAAACTGTTTTTT CASSFRGVGGKLFF
TRBJ2-5 TRBV7-7 NA NA TGTGCTAGCAGCTTAGTCGGTAGCCCCCTCCAAGAGACCCAGTACTTC CASSLVGSPLQETQYF
TRBJ2-7 TRBV2 NA once TGTGCCAGCAGACTTAGCTACGAGCAGTACTTC CASRLSYEQYF
TRBJ1-1 TRBV15 TRBD1 NA TGTGCCACCAGTCCGGGACAGGGGAGCACTGAAGCTTTCTTT CATSPGQGSTEAFF
TRBJ2-7 TRBV2 NA once TGTGCCAGCAGTGAATCGCAGGGTGGCGAGCAGTACTTC CASSESQGGEQYF
TRBJ1-1 TRBV7-9 TRBD1 NA TGTGCCAGCAGCTTAGATGCAGGGGGGAACACTGAAGCTTTCTTT CASSLDAGGNTEAFF
TRBJ2-1 TRBV7-9 NA NA TGTTCCAGCAGCCGTCTAGAGAGCGATCAAGTAAATGAGCAGTTCTTC CSSSRLESDQVNEQFF
TRBJ1-5 TRBV19 TRBD1 NA TGTGCCAGTAGTTGGACAGGGGGCTCGGGGCAGCCCCAGCATTTT CASSWTGGSGQPQHF
TRBJ1-4 TRBV7-9 TRBD1 NA TGTGCCAGCAGCTACTCCGGGACAGTGGGTGAAAAACTGTTTTTT CASSYSGTVGEKLFF
TRBJ2-7 TRBV15 NA NA TGTGCCACCAGCAGGCCGGGACTTCTAGCCTACGAGCAGTACTTC CATSRPGLLAYEQYF
TRBJ2-7 TRBV7-9 TRBD2 NA TGTGCCAGCAGCTTAGTGGGCGGGAGCTCCTACGAGCAGTACTTC CASSLVGGSSYEQYF
TRBJ1-1 TRBV28 TRBD1 NA TGTGCCAGCAGGCCTTCGTCCCGGGACAGGGCTCAAGCTTTCTTT CASRPSSRDRAQAFF
TRBJ1-5 TRBV19 TRBD1 NA TGTGCCAGTAGGGGACAGGGGGCTGGTCAGCCCCAGCATTTT CASRGQGAGQPQHF
TRBJ1-2 TRBV19 NA NA TGTGCCAGTAGTATCACGCCAGGGGACGTAGGCTATGGCTACACCTTC CASSITPGDVGYGYTF
TRBJ1-1 TRBV7-9 NA NA TGTGCCAGCAGCCTAAAATCGGGATATTTGGCTGAAGCTTTCTTT CASSLKSGYLAEAFF
TRBJ1-2 TRBV4-1 NA NA TGCGCCAGCAGTCTTAAAGCGGCAGGGGACGGCTACACCTTC CASSLKAAGDGYTF
TRBJ1-1 TRBV27 NA once TGTGCCAGCAGCTCTTTGGTCCTAGGGAGAACTGAAGCTTTCTTT CASSSLVLGRTEAFF
TRBJ1-4 TRBV29-1 NA NA TGCAGCGTTGAAGGGACAGAAGAAGATGAAAAACTGTTTTTT CSVEGTEEDEKLFF
TRBJ1-2 TRBV6-5 NA few TGTGCCAGCCTTGACAGTACTAACTATGGCTACACCTTC CASLDSTNYGYTF
TRBJ2-1 TRBV7-2 NA NA TGTGCCAGCAGCTTAATGAGTCCCTCCTACAATGAGCAGTTCTTC CASSLMSPSYNEQFF
TRBJ2-7 TRBV7-9 TRBD2 once TGTGCCAGCAGCCGAGCCGCGGGAGGCCCCTACGAGCAGTACTTC CASSRAAGGPYEQYF
TRBJ2-1 TRBV7-2 NA NA TGTGCCAGCAGCTTAGACGCGGAGCCCCCTATCGAGCAGTTCTTC CASSLDAEPPIEQFF
TRBJ2-6 TRBV13 TRBD1 once TGTGCCAGCAGCTTAGCCGGGACAGGGGGTCGTGGGGCCAACGTCCTGACTTTC CASSLAGTGGRGANVLTF
TRBJ1-3 TRBV18 NA few TGTGCCAGCTCGCAACGTGACAAGAGCTCTGGAAACACCATATATTTT CASSQRDKSSGNTIYF
TRBJ1-1 TRBV5-4 NA NA TGTGCCAGCAGCTTGGATGCAGGTCCGACTGAAGCTTTCTTT CASSLDAGPTEAFF
TRBJ2-7 TRBV5-1 TRBD1 NA TGCGCCAGCAGCTTGGCGGGACAGGGCAACTACGAGCAGTACTTC CASSLAGQGNYEQYF
TRBJ1-1 TRBV29-1 NA NA TGCAGCGTTGACGTGGGGGCCCTGAACACTGAAGCTTTCTTT CSVDVGALNTEAFF
TRBJ2-3 TRBV28 NA NA TGTGCCAGCAACCAACCCGGCCCGAACCTAGCGCAGTATTTT CASNQPGPNLAQYF